This TCR beta chain was documented in a study of cytomegalovirus exposure and HLA in healthy donors. Whole-study context: A prior study identified 117 million unique TCR beta sequences from 200 million or so T cells.

With 60 Vbeta and 13 Jbeta primers, the PCR was carried out. Using immunoSEQ multiplex PCR, the repertoire was profiled, and TCRdb retains in-frame clones only, with some absent. The table has 150,000 or so clones, roughly 80% seen once; the top ten hold roughly 6.3%. The CDR3 has 14 residues. The V and J ends lost 5 bases and 7 bases, in that order; junction bases with no gene match: 8. Germline assignment: CDR1 MDHEN and CDR2 SYDVKM. The source material was PBMCs. The sequence was collected from a woman aged 40 to 50 in good health and CMV-seropositive. The chain is built from TRBV28 and TRBJ2-1, with TRBD2 identical over 7 bases. CDR3 bases: TGTGCCAGCAGTCCCGGGGGGTCACGGAATGAGCAGTTCTTC. It codes for CASSPGGSRNEQFF.